What follows describes a single T cell receptor (beta chain). The table came from immunoSEQ multiplex PCR; TCRdb's copy has only in-frame clones and leaves some out. The table has 50,000 to 70,000 clones, 65% to 90% seen once. Germline lookup yields CDR1 KGHSH and CDR2 LQKENI. Trimming took off 6 bases at V and 7 bases at J, with 14 bases between the two ends. This CDR3 comprises 13 residues. The data stem from a study of technical replicates of blood from a handful of donors. The TCR sequence derives from a human donor in good health. Some clones in this sample may be carry-over from other donors' samples. Sequencing input: PBMCs. The rearrangement joins TRBV18 to TRBJ2-3; TRBD2 might be the D (6 bases). Here the CDR3 DNA reads TGTGCCAGCTCCGGGGGACCGCTCAATACGCAGTATTTT. This gives the protein CASSGGPLNTQYF.